The T cell receptor beta chain described here comes from a study of T cells in Graves' hyperthyroidism and ophthalmopathy (dated by TCRdb to the late 2010s). Some background on the complete study: Peripheral blood was collected at initial diagnosis, before any treatment. Prospective prediction of ophthalmopathy was tested in an independent validation cohort consisting of some 18 hyperthyroidism patients and about 17 patients who later progressed to ophthalmopathy. TCR Vbeta CDR3 sequencing of roughly 140 peripheral blood samples (more than 40 ophthalmopathy, 75 hyperthyroidism and around 17 progressor patients) is reported in the paper. TCR V-J signatures able to tell the groups apart were searched for in a discovery cohort of approximately 95 patients, of whom under 45 had Graves' ophthalmopathy and roughly 59 had stable Graves' hyperthyroidism. In addition, the study compared T-cell repertoires in thyroid tissue and in blood from roughly six Graves' hyperthyroidism patients. The 100 discovery patients were divided at random into training and test sets in a 7:3 ratio. After sampling, hyperthyroidism patients received methimazole starting at 30 mg daily, and ophthalmopathy patients received high-dose intravenous methylprednisolone. Summary of the overall study and its limitations: Ophthalmopathy was separated from stable hyperthyroidism by a 13 V-J signature model, with 85% to 90% sensitivity and roughly 81% specificity obtained in cross-validation and 80%/75% obtained in testing. In validation, progression to ophthalmopathy was predicted by the model with nearly 71% sensitivity and around 76% specificity, a median of around 6.5 months before onset. No statistical method was used to set the sample size in advance, and investigators knew the group allocation. Most expanded thyroid clonotypes (frequency above 0.001) were also detected in blood, a finding suggesting that blood repertoires may reflect thyroid immune responses.

Ophthalmopathy patients had moderately to severely active disease, Clinical Activity Score of at least 3, NOSPECS grade of at least 4, and duration under 3 months. Exclusion was applied to patients with uncontrolled infections, other autoimmune diseases, pregnancy or lactation. Diagnoses were based on clinical symptoms, serum thyroxine and TRAb, thyroid ultrasound and orbital computed tomography. PBMCs were separated from approximately 9.9 ml of fresh peripheral blood using Ficoll-Paque density gradient centrifugation. Total RNA was extracted using Trizol reagent, and RNA quality was assessed on an Agilent 2100 Bioanalyzer. V gives up 0 bases and J gives up 4 bases, and the segment between their germline ends measures 14 bases. Spanning cysteine to phenylalanine, the CDR3 consists of 16 amino acids. The kept DNA is CDR3 alone, 48 bases in frame from the first base. CDR1 and CDR2, looked up from the germline V gene, are SGHRS and YFSETQ.

Concerning this clonotype itself: No cognate antigen has been identified for it. Base qualities are not at hand, and no much larger clone is one base apart.

The TCR beta CDR3 regions were amplified from the RNA transcripts. The first round of RT-PCR for the TCR CDR3 was performed with the HTBI primer set and the Qiagen OneStep RT-PCR kit. The libraries were constructed in a second round of multiplex PCR and then size-selected and purified. Libraries were sequenced paired-end with 100 bp reads on an Illumina HiSeq2000. On the study's bioinformatics: SOAPnuke was used to process the raw data, with reads discarded if the reads contained adapters or uncalled bases, had a mean Phred below 15, or lacked an exact constant-primer or identifier match. COPE v1.2.5 was used to merge the high-quality paired reads, and each unique nucleotide sequence was defined as a clonotype. MiTCR v1.1 was used to align clonotypes to the IMGT TRBV, TRBD and TRBJ reference segments. Only V-J combinations with frequency above 0.0001, covering 98% to 99.2% of repertoires, were analysed. The TCS score was defined as the ratio of F50 (clonal expansion) to E x V (chaos), calculated using BLOSUM62-based TCRdist between CDR3 peptides within each V-J. Welch's t-statistics and random forest reduced some 510 V-J features to 13, which were used in a naive Bayes classifier (R e1071). In-frame beta chains were kept once TCRdb had trimmed the public reads at Q25 with fastp and called clones with MiXCR. Records with the same CDR3 protein are collapsed into one entry carrying the most frequent genes and DNA. It is TCRdb's table, rather than the study itself, that gives the V and J calls and clone size. The sample data list about 640,000 distinct CDR3 sequences, and around 20% of these were observed just once. Roughly 30% of the sample is taken by the ten largest.

The sample consisted of blood. The source is a man aged 30 to 45 with Graves' ophthalmopathy. The chain joins TRBV5-1 to TRBJ2-4; the best D guess is TRBD2, with 6 bases matching. CDR3 protein: CASSLVGTGGKNIQYF. The DNA sequence is given as TGCGCCAGCAGCTTGGTCGGGACTGGTGGGAAAAACATTCAGTACTTC.